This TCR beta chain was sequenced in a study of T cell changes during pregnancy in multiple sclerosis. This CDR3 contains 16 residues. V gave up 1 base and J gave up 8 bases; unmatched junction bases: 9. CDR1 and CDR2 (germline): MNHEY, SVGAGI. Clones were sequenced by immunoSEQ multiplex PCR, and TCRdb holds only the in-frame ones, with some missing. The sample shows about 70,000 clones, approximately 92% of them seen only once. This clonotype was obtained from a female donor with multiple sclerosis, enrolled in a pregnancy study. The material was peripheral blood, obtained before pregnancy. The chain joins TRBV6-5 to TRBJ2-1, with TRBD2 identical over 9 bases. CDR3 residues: CASSYLAGERFYEQFF. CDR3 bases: TGTGCCAGCAGTTACTTAGCGGGAGAAAGGTTCTATGAGCAGTTCTTC.